The clone carrying this T cell receptor (beta chain) was counted many times. Its specificity is unknown. The time point: persistent/refractory GD, antithyroid drugs over 5 years with positive TRAb. Extracted RNA from PBMCs served as the source of the TCR library. All patients originated from an endocrinology department located in Xi'an, China. The sample belongs to a study of regulatory T cells in long-lasting Graves disease. Study conclusions and caveats: TCR diversity was lower in persistent Graves' patients than in newly diagnosed ones.

Sequencing libraries for TCR beta were prepared with iRepertoire HTBI primers and Arm-PCR of CDR3 regions. Authors' data handling: Looking across samples, the authors found some 60 TRBV and some 15 TRBJ segments. TCRdb reprocessed the multiplex PCR reads with MiXCR, giving one entry per CDR3 protein. The V and J calls here are based on TCRdb, not the publication. Of approximately 380,000 distinct CDR3 sequences listed, less than 25% are singletons. The sequence was obtained from a female donor with Graves disease. Source: peripheral blood mononuclear cells (PBMCs), taken when the disease was refractory, from a patient treated with antithyroid drugs.

The CDR3 spells CASSPLQGYEQYF. For the CDR3, the DNA is TGTGCCAGCAGTCCCCTACAGGGGTACGAGCAGTACTTC. This chain links TRBV12-3 or TRBV12-4 with TRBJ2-7; 7 bases align to TRBD1. Germline trimming cut 5 bases from V and 4 bases from J; bases unmatched to any gene: 5. The CDR3 is made up of 13 amino acids.